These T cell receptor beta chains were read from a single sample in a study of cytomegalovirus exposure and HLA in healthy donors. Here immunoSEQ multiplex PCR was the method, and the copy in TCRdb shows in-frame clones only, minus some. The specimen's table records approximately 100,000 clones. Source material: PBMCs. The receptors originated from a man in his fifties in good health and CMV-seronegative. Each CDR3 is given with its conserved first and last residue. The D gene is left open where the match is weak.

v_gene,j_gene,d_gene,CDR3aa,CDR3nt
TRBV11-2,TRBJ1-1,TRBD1,CASSHTGTGLIGTEAFF,TGTGCCAGCAGCCACACGGGGACAGGGCTAATTGGCACTGAAGCTTTCTTT
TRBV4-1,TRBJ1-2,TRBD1,CASSQRTGGYGYTF,TGCGCCAGCAGCCAAAGGACAGGGGGCTATGGCTACACCTTC
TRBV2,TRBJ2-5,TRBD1,CASMDRGFETQYF,TGTGCCAGCATGGACAGGGGGTTCGAGACCCAGTACTTC
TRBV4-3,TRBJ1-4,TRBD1,CASSQTRGQGFEKLFF,TGCGCCAGCAGCCAGACCCGGGGACAGGGATTTGAAAAACTGTTTTTT
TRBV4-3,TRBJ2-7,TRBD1,CASSPDTGEFSAYEQYF,TGCGCCAGCAGCCCTGATACAGGGGAATTTAGTGCCTACGAGCAGTACTTC
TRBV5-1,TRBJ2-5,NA,CASSFLGTDQETQYF,TGCGCCAGCAGCTTTTTAGGTACAGACCAAGAGACCCAGTACTTC
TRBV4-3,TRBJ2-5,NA,CASSQGVQETQYF,TGCGCCAGCAGCCAGGGAGTCCAAGAGACCCAGTACTTC
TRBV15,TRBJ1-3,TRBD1,CATSSMTGIPGNTIYF,TGTGCCACCAGCAGCATGACAGGGATCCCTGGAAACACCATATATTTT
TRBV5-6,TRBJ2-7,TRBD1,CASSWGQGAYEQYF,TGTGCCAGCAGCTGGGGACAGGGGGCCTACGAGCAGTACTTC
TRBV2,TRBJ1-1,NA,CASSGGDRWNTEAFF,TGTGCCAGCAGTGGCGGGGACCGGTGGAACACTGAAGCTTTCTTT
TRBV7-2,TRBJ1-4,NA,CASSLNREKYATNEKLFF,TGTGCCAGCAGCTTAAACCGGGAGAAATATGCAACTAATGAAAAACTGTTTTTT
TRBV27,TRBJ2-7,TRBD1,CASSLAGTAYEQYF,TGTGCCAGCAGTTTAGCCGGGACAGCCTACGAGCAGTACTTC
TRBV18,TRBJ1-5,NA,CASSPPGINQPQHF,TGTGCCAGCTCACCCCCGGGAATCAATCAGCCCCAGCATTTT
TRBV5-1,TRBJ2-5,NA,CASSLDGSVWETQYF,TGCGCCAGCAGCTTGGACGGCAGCGTTTGGGAGACCCAGTACTTC
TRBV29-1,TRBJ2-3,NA,CSVCGGKDSTDTQYF,TGCAGCGTTTGTGGGGGGAAAGACAGCACAGATACGCAGTATTTT
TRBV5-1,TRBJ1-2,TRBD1,CASSLRDSVSSGYTF,TGCGCCAGCAGCTTGAGGGACAGCGTATCCTCTGGCTACACCTTC
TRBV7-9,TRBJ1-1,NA,CASSLMPGYNTEAFF,TGTGCCAGCAGCTTAATGCCAGGCTACAACACTGAAGCTTTCTTT
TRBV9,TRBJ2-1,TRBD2,CASSWGLHNEQFF,TGTGCCAGCAGCTGGGGACTACACAATGAGCAGTTCTTC
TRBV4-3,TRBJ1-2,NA,CASSPEPAGGYYGYTF,TGCGCCAGCAGCCCAGAGCCTGCGGGCGGCTACTATGGCTACACCTTC
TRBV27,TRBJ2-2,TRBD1,CASRRGTGSTGELFF,TGTGCCAGCAGGAGGGGGACAGGGAGCACCGGGGAGCTGTTTTTT
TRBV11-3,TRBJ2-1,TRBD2,CASSSSGDINEQFF,TGTGCCAGCAGTTCTAGCGGGGATATCAATGAGCAGTTCTTC
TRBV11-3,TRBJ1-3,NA,CASSPSNGGLTTSGNTIYF,TGTGCCAGCAGCCCCTCGAACGGCGGATTGACGACCTCTGGAAACACCATATATTTT
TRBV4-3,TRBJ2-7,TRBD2,CASSQEGPGGQYF,TGCGCCAGCAGCCAAGAGGGGCCGGGAGGACAGTACTTC
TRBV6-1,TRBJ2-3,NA,CASTKTVRSTDTQYF,TGTGCCAGCACCAAGACAGTTCGTTCCACAGATACGCAGTATTTT
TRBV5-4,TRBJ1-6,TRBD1,CASSSGTASSYNSPLHF,TGTGCCAGCAGCTCAGGGACAGCAAGCTCCTATAATTCACCCCTCCACTTT
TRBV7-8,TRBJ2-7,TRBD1,CASSPGIIWGQGSSYEQYF,TGTGCCAGCAGCCCAGGAATCATCTGGGGACAGGGGAGCTCCTACGAGCAGTACTTC
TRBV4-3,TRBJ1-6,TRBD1,CASSQDGQGGNSPLHF,TGCGCCAGCAGCCAAGATGGACAGGGCGGTAATTCACCCCTCCACTTT
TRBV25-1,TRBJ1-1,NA,CASSERGGRRLEAFF,TGTGCCAGCAGTGAGAGGGGGGGTCGGCGTTTAGAAGCTTTCTTT
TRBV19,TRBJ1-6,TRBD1,CASSDRGSNSPLHF,TGTGCCAGTAGCGACAGGGGGAGTAATTCACCCCTCCACTTT
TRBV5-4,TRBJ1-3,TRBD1,CASSLDRGGNTIYF,TGTGCCAGCAGCTTGGACAGGGGTGGAAACACCATATATTTT
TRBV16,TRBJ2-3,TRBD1,CASSQLWTGASTDTQYF,TGTGCCAGCAGCCAGCTATGGACAGGGGCTAGCACAGATACGCAGTATTTT
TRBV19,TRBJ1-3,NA,CASINSRSGNTIYF,TGTGCCAGTATTAACAGCCGCTCTGGAAACACCATATATTTT
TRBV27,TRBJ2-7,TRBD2,CASSWTSGSSYEQYF,TGTGCCAGCAGTTGGACTAGCGGGAGCTCCTACGAGCAGTACTTC
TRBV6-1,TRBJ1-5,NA,CASLRVVGQQPQHF,TGTGCCAGCCTAAGGGTAGTGGGGCAACAGCCCCAGCATTTT
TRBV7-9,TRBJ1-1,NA,CASSLRQNTEAFF,TGTGCCAGCAGCTTACGACAGAACACTGAAGCTTTCTTT
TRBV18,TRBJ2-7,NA,CASSPPSWGPRGEQYF,TGTGCCAGCTCACCACCGAGCTGGGGGCCTCGGGGCGAGCAGTACTTC
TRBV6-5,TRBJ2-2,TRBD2,CASRPTGGPTGELFF,TGTGCCAGCAGGCCTACGGGGGGGCCCACCGGGGAGCTGTTTTTT
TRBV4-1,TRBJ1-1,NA,CASSQEWRMNTEAFF,TGCGCCAGCAGCCAAGAATGGAGAATGAACACTGAAGCTTTCTTT